This T cell receptor (beta chain) was sequenced during a study of identical twins. V was shortened by 8 bases and J by 0 bases, with 8 bases between the two germline ends. The CDR3 runs 13 residues. This clonotype has ten or more counts. Its antigen is unidentified. Every donor was a healthy Caucasian. Study observations and caveats: Compared with models, monozygotic twins showed more out-of-frame TCR alpha sharing.

Unique molecular identifiers were present on the cDNA, and a universal primer site came from template switching. Each CDR3 protein is one row after TCRdb ran MiXCR on the 5' RACE reads. The top ten clones hold about 1.8% of a sample with approximately 220,000 distinct CDR3 sequences, around 8% of them seen once. This sample was shared with a second study, whose subject was yellow fever vaccine responses in identical twins.

The chain recombines TRBV12-3 or TRBV12-4 with TRBJ1-3; D uncertain. The sequencing sample was made of memory (CD45RO+) T cells sorted from blood. The source of this sequence is a woman aged 18-29 years in good health. The CDR3 is CASSASSGNTIYF. The CDR3 coding sequence is TGTGCCAGCTCCGCGAGCTCTGGAAACACCATATATTTT.